The 3 T cell receptor beta chains below all came from one sample that was sequenced in a study of blood T cell repertoires in COVID-19. TCRdb's table, derived via immunoSEQ multiplex PCR, lists solely in-frame clones and lacks some. The sample includes about 80,000 clones, 78% seen only once; the top ten take 15% to 20%. The sequencing input was peripheral blood. These receptor sequences come from a human donor in a cohort sampled during active COVID-19.

The genes are TRBV3-1 (or the pseudogene TRBV3-2) and TRBJ1-2; TRBD1 matches at 8 bases. The CDR3 covers 14 residues. Per the germline V gene, CDR1 is LGHDT and CDR2 is YNNKEL (reference sequence). Unmatched junction bases numbered 5, after V lost 0 bases and J lost 8 bases. The CDR3 protein is CASSQESRGQGYTF. The CDR3 DNA reads TGTGCCAGCAGCCAAGAATCCAGGGGGCAAGGCTACACCTTC.

The chain links TRBV5-4 to TRBJ1-6; 7 nucleotides align to TRBD1. The CDR3 covers 14 residues. After removal of 4 bases from V and 7 bases from J, the junction contained 5 bases not matched to a gene. Germline V gene data show CDR1 as SGHNT and CDR2 as YYREEE (reference sequence). CDR3 loop: CASSTEGQNSPLHF. The CDR3 nucleotides are TGTGCCAGCAGCACAGAGGGACAGAATTCACCCCTCCACTTT.

The chain combines TRBV18 with TRBJ1-4; D is uncertain. The CDR3 contains 16 residues. CDR1 is KGHSH, CDR2 LQKENI, per germline. V was trimmed by 5 bases and J by 0 bases, leaving 13 bases between them. The CDR3 bases are TGTGCCAGCTCATTTAACTCGGGTGCAACTAATGAAAAACTGTTTTTT. It yields the protein CASSFNSGATNEKLFF.